This T cell receptor (beta chain) was identified during a study of spatial heterogeneity in lung cancer. Trimming stripped 3 bases from V and 2 bases from J, with 18 bases between. The CDR3 extends over 17 amino acids. Germline V gene data show CDR1 as LGHNA and CDR2 as YSLEER. TCRdb used MiXCR to reprocess the 5' RACE reads, holding one entry per CDR3 protein. The table records fewer than 15,000 distinct CDR3 sequences, around 5.2% of them present only once. Noted time point: sample taken at primary tumor resection. Unsorted whole RNA of tumor, nontumor lung or frozen PBMC was sequenced. Patients with untreated early-stage non-small cell lung cancer, numbering around 71, were the donors. This clonotype was seen repeatedly, ten times or more. This beta chain was picked up by a library intended for alpha chains and is off target, so its count carries little meaning.

The sequencing used lung tumor tissue, collected at surgery. This sequence joins TRBV4-3 and TRBJ2-3, with D tentatively TRBD2 (6 bases). This receptor was taken from a human donor with early-stage non-small cell lung cancer. The CDR3 DNA is TGCGCCAGCAGCCAGACCTCTTTCGGAGGGCCCACAGATACGCAGTATTTT. Its protein product is CASSQTSFGGPTDTQYF.